This entry features one T cell receptor beta chain sequence. The antigen is undetermined. This entry comes from a study of T cell repertoires in cytomegalovirus infection. TCRdb processed the reads anew with MiXCR; each CDR3 protein has one entry. The data show approximately 76,000 distinct CDR3 sequences, roughly a quarter seen once. The CDR3 runs to 14 residues. The V gene end was trimmed by 5 bases and the J gene end by 5 bases; junction bases not matched to a gene: 4. The V gene's germline CDR1 is SGHTA and CDR2 FQGNSA. This rearrangement joins TRBV7-2 to TRBJ2-2, with 8 bases lining up with TRBD2. Here the sequenced sample was CD8+ T cells from cultured PBMCs, taken from culture after CMV antigen stimulation. The sequence was obtained from a human donor in good health (CMV status not recorded). Some clones in this sample may be carry-over from other donors' samples. The CDR3 is CASSPGGNTGELFF. DNA for the CDR3: TGTGCCAGCAGCCCGGGGGGGAATACCGGGGAGCTGTTTTTT.